The text below deals with one T cell receptor (beta chain). Libraries were prepared by immunoSEQ multiplex PCR; TCRdb keeps only in-frame clonotypes and omits some of them. The profile shows 70,000 to 100,000 clones, 90% to 95% of them singletons. The data are from a study of T cell changes during pregnancy in multiple sclerosis. V lost 2 bases to trimming and J lost 0 bases, with 11 bases between them. Per germline, CDR1 SNHLY and CDR2 FYNNEI. The CDR3 contains 16 residues. The receptor was derived from a female donor with multiple sclerosis, enrolled in a pregnancy study. This sample comprised peripheral blood, obtained in the third trimester of pregnancy. V usage is TRBV2 and J usage is TRBJ1-5; D remains unclear. CDR3 in DNA: TGTGCCAGCAGTGAATCGCCCACTCATAGCAATCAGCCCCAGCATTTT. Its protein is CASSESPTHSNQPQHF.